This is a list of T cell receptor beta chains from one sample in a study of T cell responses to AZD1222 COVID-19 vaccine. The method was immunoSEQ multiplex PCR; TCRdb's version includes in-frame clones alone and lacks a portion of them. The sample has some 90,000 clones, roughly 89% seen once; the top ten hold 4% to 6%. The sample in question was peripheral blood, obtained on day 0 of MenACWY control vaccination. Every receptor here comes from an adult in good health. CDR3s leave out the opening cysteine and the closing phenylalanine or tryptophan. A D gene is named only where the DNA matches it firmly.

>TRBJ1-5|TRBV6-5|-
ASSYGSNQPQH
>TRBJ2-7|TRBV27|-
ASSLSPGQTYEQY
>TRBJ1-1|TRBV21-1|-
ASSKVGTLMNTEAF
>TRBJ1-4|TRBV28|-
ASSLFGGEKLF
>TRBJ1-1|TRBV12-3/TRBV12-4|-
ASSRGTVEAF
>TRBJ1-4|TRBV4-3|-
ASSQDSRRASIEKLF
>TRBJ2-2|TRBV21-1|-
ASTDREGPGELF
>TRBJ2-7|TRBV20-1|-
SASLTGEQY
>TRBJ2-1|TRBV7-2|TRBD2
ASSPTDTGGSYNEQF
>TRBJ2-5|TRBV28|TRBD1
ASAVRRTGETQY
>TRBJ1-2|TRBV18|-
ASSPIGHNNNYGYT
>TRBJ2-5|TRBV2|TRBD1
ASSGQGFETQY
>TRBJ2-7|TRBV19|TRBD1
ASSSPARGPSYEQY
>TRBJ2-7|TRBV7-9|-
ASSLAVGSGEQY
>TRBJ2-7|TRBV28|TRBD1
ASTAGQGAYEQY
>TRBJ2-1|TRBV7-9|TRBD2
ASSVDAGAPTNEQF
>TRBJ2-6|TRBV4-2|-
ASSQDVTDSSGANVLT
>TRBJ1-5|TRBV6-4|-
ASREGRAIHYSNQPQH
>TRBJ1-1|TRBV5-1|-
ASSFAGGLNTEAF
>TRBJ2-3|TRBV20-1|-
SAHRVGTQY
>TRBJ1-5|TRBV28|-
ASSLAGVAQH
>TRBJ2-3|TRBV5-1|-
ASSSEGPDTQY
>TRBJ2-7|TRBV6-6|-
ASRAQGYEQY
>TRBJ1-2|TRBV5-1|TRBD1
ASSYSGDRAANYGYT
>TRBJ1-4|TRBV6-1|-
ASSEVGANHEKLF
>TRBJ1-5|TRBV10-3|-
ASGPNSNQPQH
>TRBJ2-1|TRBV5-4|-
ASSLGTTNEQF
>TRBJ1-2|TRBV5-6|-
ASSLEGSQGYYGYT
>TRBJ1-2|TRBV28|-
ASSWGLGYT
>TRBJ2-3|TRBV6-4|-
ASSDSAGSGDTQY
>TRBJ1-1|TRBV29-1|-
SVRGTGTEAF
>TRBJ1-1|TRBV5-1|-
ASSLAGDTEAF
>TRBJ1-4|TRBV11-2|TRBD1
ASSSGGLTNEKLF
>TRBJ2-7|TRBV6-5|-
ASRESGLVSYEQY
>TRBJ2-2|TRBV7-2|-
ASSLDPTNTGELF
>TRBJ2-3|TRBV3-1/TRBV3-2|TRBD2
ASRPAGVSTDTQY
>TRBJ2-1|TRBV6-4|TRBD2
ASASGAQGEQF
>TRBJ1-2|TRBV5-1|-
ASTPGPSAAPYGYT
>TRBJ1-4|TRBV7-9|-
ASSLKGTNEKLF
>TRBJ2-2|TRBV12-3/TRBV12-4|-
ASSFQGSGELF
>TRBJ2-5|TRBV29-1|TRBD2
SVEGSLAGGPQETQY
>TRBJ2-2|TRBV7-9|TRBD1
ASSDWDRVDTGELF
>TRBJ1-1|TRBV4-1|-
ASSTHLYTEAF
>TRBJ1-4|TRBV10-2|-
ASSEPGRRPEKLF
>TRBJ2-1|TRBV5-1|-
ASSPKAIRDSHREQF
>TRBJ2-2|TRBV2|TRBD2
AWNGWGGASTGELF
>TRBJ1-5|TRBV2|-
ASHPSRVQPQH
>TRBJ1-5|TRBV5-1|-
ASSPLPGQEQPQH
>TRBJ1-2|TRBV7-2|-
ASSFARTDIRGYT
>TRBJ1-5|TRBV19|-
ASSIEGNNQPQH